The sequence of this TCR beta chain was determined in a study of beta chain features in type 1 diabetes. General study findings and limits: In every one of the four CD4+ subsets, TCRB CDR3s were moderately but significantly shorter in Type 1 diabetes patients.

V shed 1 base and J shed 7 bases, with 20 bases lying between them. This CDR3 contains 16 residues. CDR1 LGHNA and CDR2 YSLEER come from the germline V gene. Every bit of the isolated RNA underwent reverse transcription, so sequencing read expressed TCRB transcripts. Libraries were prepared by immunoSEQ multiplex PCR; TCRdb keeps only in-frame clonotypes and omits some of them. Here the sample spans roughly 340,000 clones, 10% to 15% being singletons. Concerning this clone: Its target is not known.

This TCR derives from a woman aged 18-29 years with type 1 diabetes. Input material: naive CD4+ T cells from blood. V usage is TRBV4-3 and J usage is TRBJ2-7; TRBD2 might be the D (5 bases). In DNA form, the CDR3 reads TGCGCCAGCAGCCAAGGAGGGCCGGGTCTAACGGGAGAGCAGTACTTC. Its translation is CASSQGGPGLTGEQYF.